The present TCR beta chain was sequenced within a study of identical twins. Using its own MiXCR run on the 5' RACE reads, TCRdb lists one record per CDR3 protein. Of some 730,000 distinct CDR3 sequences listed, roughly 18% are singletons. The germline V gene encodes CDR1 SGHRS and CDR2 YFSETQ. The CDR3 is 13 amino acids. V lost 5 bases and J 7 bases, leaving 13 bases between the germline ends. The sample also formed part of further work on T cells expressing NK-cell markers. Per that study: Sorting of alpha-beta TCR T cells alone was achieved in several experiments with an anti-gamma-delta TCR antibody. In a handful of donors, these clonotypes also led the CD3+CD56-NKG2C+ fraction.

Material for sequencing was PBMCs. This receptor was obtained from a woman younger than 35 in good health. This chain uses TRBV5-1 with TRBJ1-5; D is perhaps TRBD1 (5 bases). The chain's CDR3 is CASSLAGRQPQHF. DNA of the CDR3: TGCGCCAGCAGTCTTGCGGGGCGCCAGCCCCAGCATTTT.